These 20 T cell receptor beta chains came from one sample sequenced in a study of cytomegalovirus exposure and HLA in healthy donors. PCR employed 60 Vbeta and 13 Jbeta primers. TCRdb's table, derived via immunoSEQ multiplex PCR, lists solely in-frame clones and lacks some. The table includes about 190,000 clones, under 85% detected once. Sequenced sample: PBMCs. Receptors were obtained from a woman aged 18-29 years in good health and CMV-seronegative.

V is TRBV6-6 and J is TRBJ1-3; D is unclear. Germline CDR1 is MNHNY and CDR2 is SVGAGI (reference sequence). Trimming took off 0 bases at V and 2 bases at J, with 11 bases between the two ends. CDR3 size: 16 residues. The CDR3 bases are TGTGCCAGCAGTTACTCGACCACAGCTACTGGAAACACCATATATTTT. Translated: CASSYSTTATGNTIYF.

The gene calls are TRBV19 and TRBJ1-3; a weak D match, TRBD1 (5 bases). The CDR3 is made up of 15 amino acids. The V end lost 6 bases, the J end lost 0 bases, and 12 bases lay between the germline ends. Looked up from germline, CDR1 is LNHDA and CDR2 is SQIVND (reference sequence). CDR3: CASRDTGYSGNTIYF. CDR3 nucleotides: TGTGCCAGTAGGGATACAGGATACTCTGGAAACACCATATATTTT.

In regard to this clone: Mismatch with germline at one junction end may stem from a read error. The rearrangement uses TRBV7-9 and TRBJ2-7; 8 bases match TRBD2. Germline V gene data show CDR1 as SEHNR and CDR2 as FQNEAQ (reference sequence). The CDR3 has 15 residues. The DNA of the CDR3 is TGTTCCAGCAGCCCGGTCGTAGCGGGGAACTACGAGCAGTACTTC. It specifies CSSSPVVAGNYEQYF.

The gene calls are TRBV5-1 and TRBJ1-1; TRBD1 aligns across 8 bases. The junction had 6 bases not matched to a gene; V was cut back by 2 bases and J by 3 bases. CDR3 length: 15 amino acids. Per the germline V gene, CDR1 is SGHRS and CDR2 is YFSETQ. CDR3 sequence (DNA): TGCGCCAGCAGCTTAATGGGACAGGCGGACACTGAAGCTTTCTTT. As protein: CASSLMGQADTEAFF.

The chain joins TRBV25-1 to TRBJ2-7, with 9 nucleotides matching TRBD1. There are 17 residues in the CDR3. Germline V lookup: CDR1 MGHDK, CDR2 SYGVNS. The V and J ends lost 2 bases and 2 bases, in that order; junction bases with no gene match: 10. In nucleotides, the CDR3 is TGTGCCAGCAGTGAAGGCAAACCGGGACAGGGCCCCTACGAGCAGTACTTC. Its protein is CASSEGKPGQGPYEQYF.

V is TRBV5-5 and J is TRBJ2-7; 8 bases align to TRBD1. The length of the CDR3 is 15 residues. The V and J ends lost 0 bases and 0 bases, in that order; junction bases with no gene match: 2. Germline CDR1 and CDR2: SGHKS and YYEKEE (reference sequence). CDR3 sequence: CASSLEGQGSYEQYF. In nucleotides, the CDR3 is TGTGCCAGCAGCTTGGAAGGACAGGGCTCCTACGAGCAGTACTTC.

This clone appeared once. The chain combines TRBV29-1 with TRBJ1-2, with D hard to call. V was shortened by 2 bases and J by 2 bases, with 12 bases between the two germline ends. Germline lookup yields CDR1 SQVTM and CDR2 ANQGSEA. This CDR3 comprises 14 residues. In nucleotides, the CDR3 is TGCAGCGTTGAACAGGCAGGTCCAAACTATGGCTACACCTTC. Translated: CSVEQAGPNYGYTF. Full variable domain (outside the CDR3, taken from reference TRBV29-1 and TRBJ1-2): SAVISQKPSRDICQRGTSLTIQCQVDSQVTMMFWYRQQPGQSLTLIATANQGSEATYESGFVIDKFPISRPNLTFSTLTVSNMSPEDSSIYLCSVEQAGPNYGYTFGSGTRLTVV.

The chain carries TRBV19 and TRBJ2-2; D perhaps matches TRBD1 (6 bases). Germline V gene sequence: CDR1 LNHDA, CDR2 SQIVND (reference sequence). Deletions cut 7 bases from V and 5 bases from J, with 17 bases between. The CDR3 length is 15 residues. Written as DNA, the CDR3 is TGTGCCAGTACCCACCCACAGGGCAGGACCGGGGAGCTGTTTTTT. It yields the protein CASTHPQGRTGELFF.

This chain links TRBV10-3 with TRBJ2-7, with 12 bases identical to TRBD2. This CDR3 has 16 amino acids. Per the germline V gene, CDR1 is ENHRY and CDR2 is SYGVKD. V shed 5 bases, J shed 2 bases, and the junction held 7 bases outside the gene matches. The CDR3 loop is CAISFSGLAGTYEQYF. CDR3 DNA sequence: TGTGCCATCAGTTTTTCCGGACTAGCGGGGACCTACGAGCAGTACTTC.

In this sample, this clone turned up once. The CDR3, as DNA: TGTGCCAGCAGCACGACAGGTAGCAATCAGCCCCAGCATTTT. It encodes CASSTTGSNQPQHF. The chain employs TRBV6-1 and TRBJ1-5, with a possible D match to TRBD1 (6 bases). V was clipped by 6 bases and J by 0 bases, with 9 bases between them. The CDR3 totals 14 residues. In germline, CDR1 is MNHNS, CDR2 SASEGT.

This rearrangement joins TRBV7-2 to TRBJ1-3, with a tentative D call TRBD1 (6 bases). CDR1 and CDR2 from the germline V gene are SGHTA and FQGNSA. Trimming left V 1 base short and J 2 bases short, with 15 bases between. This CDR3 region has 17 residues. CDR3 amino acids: CASSLEWGRMAGNTIYF. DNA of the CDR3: TGTGCCAGCAGCTTAGAGTGGGGGCGGATGGCTGGAAACACCATATATTTT.

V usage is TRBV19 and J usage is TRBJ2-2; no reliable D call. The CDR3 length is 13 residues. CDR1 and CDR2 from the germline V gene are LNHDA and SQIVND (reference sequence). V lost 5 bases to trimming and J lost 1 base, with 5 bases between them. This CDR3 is CASSVRNTGELFF. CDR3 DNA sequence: TGTGCCAGTAGTGTCAGGAACACCGGGGAGCTGTTTTTT.

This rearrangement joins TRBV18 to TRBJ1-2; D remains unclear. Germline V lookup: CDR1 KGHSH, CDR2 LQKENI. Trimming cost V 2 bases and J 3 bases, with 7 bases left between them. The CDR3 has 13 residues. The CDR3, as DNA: TGTGCCAGCTCACCAGTTTCGGACTATGGCTACACCTTC. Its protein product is CASSPVSDYGYTF.

The CDR3 nucleotides are TGTGCCAGCAGATTAGCGGGGGGAAGTGCTAGCACAGATACGCAGTATTTT. Its translation: CASRLAGGSASTDTQYF. V usage is TRBV5-8 and J usage is TRBJ2-3; TRBD2 aligns across 10 bases. The length of the CDR3 is 17 residues. Germline lookup yields CDR1 SGHTS and CDR2 YDEGEE. V lost 5 bases, J lost 0 bases, and 9 bases stayed unmatched.

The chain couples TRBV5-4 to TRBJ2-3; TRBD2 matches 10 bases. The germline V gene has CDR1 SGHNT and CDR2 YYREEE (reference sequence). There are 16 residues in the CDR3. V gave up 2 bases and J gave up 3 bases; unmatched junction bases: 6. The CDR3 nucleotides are TGTGCCAGCAGCTTTGGAGCGGGAGGGCCGACAGATACGCAGTATTTT. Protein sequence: CASSFGAGGPTDTQYF.

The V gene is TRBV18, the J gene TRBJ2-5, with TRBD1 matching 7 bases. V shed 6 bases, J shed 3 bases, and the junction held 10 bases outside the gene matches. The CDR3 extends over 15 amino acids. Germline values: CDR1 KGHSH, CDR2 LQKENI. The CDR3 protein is CASSPLITGEETQYF. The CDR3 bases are TGTGCCAGCTCCCCTTTGATCACAGGGGAAGAGACCCAGTACTTC.

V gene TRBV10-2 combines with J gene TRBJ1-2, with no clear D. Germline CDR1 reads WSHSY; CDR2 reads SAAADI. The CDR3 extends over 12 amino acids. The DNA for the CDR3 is TGCGCAACCGAGGGAGGGTACTATGGCTACACCTTC. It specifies CATEGGYYGYTF.

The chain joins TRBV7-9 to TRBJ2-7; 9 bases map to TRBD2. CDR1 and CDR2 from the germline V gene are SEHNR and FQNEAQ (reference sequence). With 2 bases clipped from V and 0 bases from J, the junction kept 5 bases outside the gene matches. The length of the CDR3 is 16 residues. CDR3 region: CASSLRASGNSYEQYF. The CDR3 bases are TGTGCCAGCAGCTTAAGGGCTAGCGGGAACTCCTACGAGCAGTACTTC.

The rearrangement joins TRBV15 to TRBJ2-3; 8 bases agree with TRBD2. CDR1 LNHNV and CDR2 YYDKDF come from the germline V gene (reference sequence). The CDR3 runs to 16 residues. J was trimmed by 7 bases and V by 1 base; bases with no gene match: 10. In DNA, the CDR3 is TGTGCCACCAGCAGAGTAAAAGCGGGGGTGCCAAATACGCAGTATTTT. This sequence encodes CATSRVKAGVPNTQYF.

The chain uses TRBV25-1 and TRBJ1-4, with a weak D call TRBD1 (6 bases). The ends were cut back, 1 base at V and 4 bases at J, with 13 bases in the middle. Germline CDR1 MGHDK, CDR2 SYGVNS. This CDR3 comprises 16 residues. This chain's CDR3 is CASSELGSRGNEKLFF. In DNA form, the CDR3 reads TGTGCCAGCAGTGAATTAGGGTCCAGGGGTAATGAAAAACTGTTTTTT.